The T cell receptor (beta chain) under discussion was sequenced for a study of blood T cell repertoires in COVID-19. Germline lookup yields CDR1 LGHDT and CDR2 YNNKEL (reference sequence). V dropped 6 bases and J dropped 8; count of bases not matched to a gene: 9. This CDR3 is built from 14 residues. Method: immunoSEQ multiplex PCR; TCRdb's copy keeps in-frame clones and lacks some. There are over 250,000 clones in the sample; 60% to 75% occur only once, and over 3% lies in the top ten. A few counts support this clone. This receptor was obtained from an elderly woman with acute or convalescent COVID-19. The genes are TRBV3-1 (or the pseudogene TRBV3-2) and TRBJ1-4; 7 nucleotides match TRBD1. What was sequenced was peripheral blood. The CDR3 region is CASSLQGSREKLFF. Written as DNA, the CDR3 is TGTGCCAGCAGTCTACAGGGGAGTAGGGAAAAACTGTTTTTT.